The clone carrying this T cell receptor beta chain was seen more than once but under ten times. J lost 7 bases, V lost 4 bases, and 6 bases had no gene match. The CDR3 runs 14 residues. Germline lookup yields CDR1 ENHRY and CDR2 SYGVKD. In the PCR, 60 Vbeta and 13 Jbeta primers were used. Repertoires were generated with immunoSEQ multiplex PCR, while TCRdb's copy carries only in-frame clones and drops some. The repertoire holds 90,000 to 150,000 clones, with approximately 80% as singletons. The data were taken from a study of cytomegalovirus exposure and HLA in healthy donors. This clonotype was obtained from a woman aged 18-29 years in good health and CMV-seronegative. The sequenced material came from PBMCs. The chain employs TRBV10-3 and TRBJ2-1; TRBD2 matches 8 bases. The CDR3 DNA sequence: TGTGCCATCAGTGGGGCGGGAGGTTGGAATGAGCAGTTCTTC. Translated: CAISGAGGWNEQFF.